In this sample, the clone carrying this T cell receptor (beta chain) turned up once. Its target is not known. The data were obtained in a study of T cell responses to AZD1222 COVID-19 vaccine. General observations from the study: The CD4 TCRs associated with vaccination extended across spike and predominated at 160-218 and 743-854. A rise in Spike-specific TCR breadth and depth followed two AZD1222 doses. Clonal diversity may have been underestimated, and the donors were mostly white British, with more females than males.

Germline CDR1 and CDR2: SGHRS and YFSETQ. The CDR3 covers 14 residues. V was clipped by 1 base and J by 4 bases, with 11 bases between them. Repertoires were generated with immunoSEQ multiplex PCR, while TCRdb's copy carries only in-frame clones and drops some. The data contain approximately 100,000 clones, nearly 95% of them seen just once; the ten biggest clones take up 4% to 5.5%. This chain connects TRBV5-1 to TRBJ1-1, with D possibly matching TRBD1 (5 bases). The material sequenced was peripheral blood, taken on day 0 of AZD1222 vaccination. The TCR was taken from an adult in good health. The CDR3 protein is CASSLWGSGTEAFF. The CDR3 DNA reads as TGCGCCAGCAGCTTGTGGGGGAGTGGCACTGAAGCTTTCTTT.